The clone carrying this T cell receptor beta chain has just a few counts. Its target is not known. The sample belongs to a study of T cell repertoires in cytomegalovirus infection. Study-level information: Carrying CMV and the relevant HLA type showed in public TCR beta signatures.

Findings of the study overall: HLA-C-restricted CMV clonotypes gave the most frequent clonotype in two of eight donors. The study identified carriers of CMV plus the relevant HLA from cumulative public TCR beta family frequency.

TCRdb passed the reads through MiXCR, listing each CDR3 protein once. The table includes roughly 250,000 distinct CDR3 sequences, roughly 22% detected once. V was shortened by 5 bases and J by 6 bases, with 7 bases between the two germline ends. CDR3 size: 11 residues. The germline gives CDR1 MGHRA, CDR2 YSYEKL. This chain uses TRBV4-1 with TRBJ1-2, with no clear D. Sequenced sample: CD8+ T cells from PBMCs. The source of this sequence is a human donor in good health (CMV status not recorded). Some clones in this sample may be carry-over from other donors' samples. CDR3 residues: CASSANHGYTF. The CDR3 nucleotides read TGCGCCAGCAGCGCCAACCATGGCTACACCTTC.